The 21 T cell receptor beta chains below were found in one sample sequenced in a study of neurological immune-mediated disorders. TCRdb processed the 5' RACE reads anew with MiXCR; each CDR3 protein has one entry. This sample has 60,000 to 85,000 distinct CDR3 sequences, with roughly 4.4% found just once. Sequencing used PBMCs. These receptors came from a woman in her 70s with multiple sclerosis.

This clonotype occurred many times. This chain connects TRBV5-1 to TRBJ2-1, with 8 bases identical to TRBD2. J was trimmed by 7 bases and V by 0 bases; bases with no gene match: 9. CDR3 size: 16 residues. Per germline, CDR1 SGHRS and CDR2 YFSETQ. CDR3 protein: CASSLGGGLAPNEQFF. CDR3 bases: TGCGCCAGCAGCTTGGGGGGTGGACTAGCCCCAAATGAGCAGTTCTTC. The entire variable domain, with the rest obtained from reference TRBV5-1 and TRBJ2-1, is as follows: KAGVTQTPRYLIKTRGQQVTLSCSPISGHRSVSWYQQTPGQGLQFLFEYFSETQRNKGNFPGRFSGRQFSNSRSEMNVSTLELGDSALYLCASSLGGGLAPNEQFFGPGTRLTVL.

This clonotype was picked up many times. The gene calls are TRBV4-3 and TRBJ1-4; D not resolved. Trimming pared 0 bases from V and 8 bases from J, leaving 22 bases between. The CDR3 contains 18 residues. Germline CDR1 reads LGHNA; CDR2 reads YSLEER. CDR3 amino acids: CASSQDSPRLLAGEKLFF. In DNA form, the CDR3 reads TGCGCCAGCAGCCAAGATTCCCCCCGTCTCCTAGCGGGGGAAAAACTGTTTTTT.

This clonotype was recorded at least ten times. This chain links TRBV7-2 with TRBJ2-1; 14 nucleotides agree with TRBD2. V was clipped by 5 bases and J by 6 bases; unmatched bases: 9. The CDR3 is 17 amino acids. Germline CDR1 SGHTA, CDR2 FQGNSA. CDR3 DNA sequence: TGTGCCAGCAGCGTGGGACTAGCGGGAGCTAAGGGCAATGAGCAGTTCTTC. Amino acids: CASSVGLAGAKGNEQFF.

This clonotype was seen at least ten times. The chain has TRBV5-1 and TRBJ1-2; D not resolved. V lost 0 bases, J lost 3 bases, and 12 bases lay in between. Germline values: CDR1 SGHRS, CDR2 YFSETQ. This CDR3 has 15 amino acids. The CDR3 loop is CASSLEQPGDYGYTF. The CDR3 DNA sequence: TGCGCCAGCAGCTTGGAGCAGCCAGGCGACTATGGCTACACCTTC.

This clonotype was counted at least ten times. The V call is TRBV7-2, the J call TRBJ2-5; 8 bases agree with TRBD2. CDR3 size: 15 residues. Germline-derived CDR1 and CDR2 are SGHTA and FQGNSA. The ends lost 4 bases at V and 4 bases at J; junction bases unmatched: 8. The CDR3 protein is CASSSVGLASETQYF. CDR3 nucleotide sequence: TGTGCCAGCAGCTCCGTAGGACTAGCATCAGAGACCCAGTACTTC. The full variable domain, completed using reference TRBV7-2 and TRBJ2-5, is GAGVSQSPSNKVTEKGKDVELRCDPISGHTALYWYRQSLGQGLEFLIYFQGNSAPDKSGLPSDRFSAERTGGSVSTLTIQRTQQEDSAVYLCASSSVGLASETQYFGPGTRLLVL.

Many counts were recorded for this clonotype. The CDR3 spells CASRSGQGAASGANVLTF. The CDR3, as DNA: TGTGCCAGCAGGTCGGGACAGGGGGCCGCCTCTGGGGCCAACGTCCTGACTTTC. This rearrangement joins TRBV7-6 to TRBJ2-6, with 12 bases that match TRBD1. The CDR3 loop spans 18 amino acids. In germline, CDR1 is SGHVS, CDR2 FNYEAQ. The V gene end was trimmed by 6 bases and the J gene end by 0 bases; junction bases not matched to a gene: 6.

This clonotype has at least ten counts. The CDR3 loop is CSAPLRGKVNEQFF. CDR3 coding DNA: TGCAGTGCTCCCTTAAGGGGGAAGGTGAATGAGCAGTTCTTC. The genes are TRBV20-1 and TRBJ2-1; D possibly corresponds to TRBD1 (6 bases). The V gene lost 5 bases and the J gene lost 7 bases, with 18 bases spanning the gap. The CDR3 has 14 residues. The germline CDR1 and CDR2 sequences are DFQATT and SNEGSKA (reference sequence).

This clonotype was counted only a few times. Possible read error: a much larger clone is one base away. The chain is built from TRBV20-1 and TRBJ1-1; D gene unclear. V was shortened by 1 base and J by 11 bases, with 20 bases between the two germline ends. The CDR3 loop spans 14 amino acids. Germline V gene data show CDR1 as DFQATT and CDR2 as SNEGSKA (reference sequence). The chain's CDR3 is CSARAPQSPEGAFF. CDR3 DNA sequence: TGCAGTGCTAGAGCTCCCCAGTCCCCTGAAGGGGCTTTCTTT.

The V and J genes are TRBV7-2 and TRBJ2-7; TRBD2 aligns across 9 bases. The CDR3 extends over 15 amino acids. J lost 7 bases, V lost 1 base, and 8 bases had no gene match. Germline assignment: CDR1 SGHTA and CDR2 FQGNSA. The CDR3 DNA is TGTGCCAGCAGCTTAGAAAGTTCCAGCGGGAGGGAGCAGTACTTC. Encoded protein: CASSLESSSGREQYF.

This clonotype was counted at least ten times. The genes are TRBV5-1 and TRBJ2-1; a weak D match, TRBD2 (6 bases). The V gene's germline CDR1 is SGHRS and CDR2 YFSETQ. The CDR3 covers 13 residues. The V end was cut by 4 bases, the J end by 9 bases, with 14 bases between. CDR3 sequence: CASSRQGGVEQFF. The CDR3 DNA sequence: TGCGCCAGCAGCAGGCAGGGAGGTGTTGAGCAGTTCTTC.

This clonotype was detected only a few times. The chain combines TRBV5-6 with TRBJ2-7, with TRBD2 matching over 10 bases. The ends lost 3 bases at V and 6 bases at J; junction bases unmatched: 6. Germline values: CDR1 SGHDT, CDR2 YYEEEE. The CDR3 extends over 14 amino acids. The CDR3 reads CASSSGGLAVEQYF. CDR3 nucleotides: TGTGCCAGCAGCTCGGGAGGACTAGCGGTCGAGCAGTACTTC.

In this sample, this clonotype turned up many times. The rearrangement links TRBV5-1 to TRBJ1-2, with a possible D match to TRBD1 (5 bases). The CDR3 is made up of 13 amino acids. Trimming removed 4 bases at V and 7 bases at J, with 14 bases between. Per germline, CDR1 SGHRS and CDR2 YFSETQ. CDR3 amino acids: CASSSTTGRGYTF. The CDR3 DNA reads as TGCGCCAGCAGCAGTACTACAGGTCGTGGCTACACCTTC.

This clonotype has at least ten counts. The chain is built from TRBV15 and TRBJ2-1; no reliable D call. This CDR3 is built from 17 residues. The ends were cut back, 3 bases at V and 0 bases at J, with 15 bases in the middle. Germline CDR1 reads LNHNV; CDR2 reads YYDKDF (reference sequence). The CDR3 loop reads CATSRVPLRSSYNEQFF. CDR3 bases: TGTGCCACCAGCAGGGTTCCCTTGAGGAGCTCCTACAATGAGCAGTTCTTC.

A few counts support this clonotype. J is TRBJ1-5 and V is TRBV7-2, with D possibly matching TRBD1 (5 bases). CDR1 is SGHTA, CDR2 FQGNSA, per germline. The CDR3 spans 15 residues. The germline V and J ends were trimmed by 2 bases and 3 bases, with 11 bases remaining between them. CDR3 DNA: TGTGCCAGCAGCTTACTTCTACAGGACAATCAGCCCCAGCATTTT. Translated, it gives CASSLLLQDNQPQHF. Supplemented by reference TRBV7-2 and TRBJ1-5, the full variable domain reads GAGVSQSPSNKVTEKGKDVELRCDPISGHTALYWYRQSLGQGLEFLIYFQGNSAPDKSGLPSDRFSAERTGGSVSTLTIQRTQQEDSAVYLCASSLLLQDNQPQHFGDGTRLSIL.

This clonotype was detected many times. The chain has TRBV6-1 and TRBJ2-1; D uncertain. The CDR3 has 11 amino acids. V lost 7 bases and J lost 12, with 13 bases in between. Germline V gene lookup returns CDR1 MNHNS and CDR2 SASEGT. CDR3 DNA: TGTGCCAGCAATCAGTGGGGTAGGCAGTTCTTC. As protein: CASNQWGRQFF.

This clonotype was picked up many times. CDR3 residues: CASSSQGVGNTIYF. The CDR3 DNA reads as TGTGCCAGCAGCTCACAGGGTGTCGGAAACACCATATATTTT. The chain links TRBV7-2 to TRBJ1-3, with D tentatively TRBD1 (6 bases). Trimming took off 4 bases at V and 4 bases at J, with 11 bases between the two ends. The CDR3 has 14 residues. CDR1 is SGHTA and CDR2 is FQGNSA in the germline V gene.

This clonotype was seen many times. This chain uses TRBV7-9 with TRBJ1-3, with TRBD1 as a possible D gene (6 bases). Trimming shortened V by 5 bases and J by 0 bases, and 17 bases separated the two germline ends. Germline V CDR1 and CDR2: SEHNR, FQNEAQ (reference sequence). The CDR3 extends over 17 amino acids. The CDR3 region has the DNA TGTGCCAGCAGCCGAGGGGGGAGCGTCGGCTCTGGAAACACCATATATTTT. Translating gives CASSRGGSVGSGNTIYF.

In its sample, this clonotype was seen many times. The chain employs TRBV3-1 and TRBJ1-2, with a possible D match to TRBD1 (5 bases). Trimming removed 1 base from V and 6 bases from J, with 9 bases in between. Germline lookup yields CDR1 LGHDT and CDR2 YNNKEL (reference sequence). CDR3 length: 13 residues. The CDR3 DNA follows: TGTGCCAGCAGCCAAGTGGCAGGGAATGGCTACACCTTC. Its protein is CASSQVAGNGYTF.

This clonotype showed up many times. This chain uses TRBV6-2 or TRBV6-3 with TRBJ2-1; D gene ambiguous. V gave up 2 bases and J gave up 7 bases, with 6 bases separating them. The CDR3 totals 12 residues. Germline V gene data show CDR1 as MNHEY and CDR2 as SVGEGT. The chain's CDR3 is CASSYPPNEQFF. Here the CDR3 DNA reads TGTGCCAGCAGTTACCCCCCGAATGAGCAGTTCTTC.

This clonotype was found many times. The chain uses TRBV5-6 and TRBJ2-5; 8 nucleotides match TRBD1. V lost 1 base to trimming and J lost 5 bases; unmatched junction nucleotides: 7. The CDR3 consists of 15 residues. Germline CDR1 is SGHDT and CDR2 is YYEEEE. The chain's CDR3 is CASSLRRTGIETQYF. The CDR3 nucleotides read TGTGCCAGCAGCTTGCGGAGGACAGGGATCGAGACCCAGTACTTC.

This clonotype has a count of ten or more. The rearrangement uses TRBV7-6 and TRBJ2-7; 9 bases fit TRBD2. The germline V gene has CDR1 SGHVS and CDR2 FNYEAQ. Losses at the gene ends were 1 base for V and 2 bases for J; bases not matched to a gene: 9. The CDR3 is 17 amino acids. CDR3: CASSLGGRASGTYEQYF. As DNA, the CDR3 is TGTGCCAGCAGCTTAGGCGGGAGGGCCTCCGGGACCTACGAGCAGTACTTC.